Following are 12 T cell receptor beta chains from one sample sequenced in a study of early T cells in non-severe SARS-CoV-2 infection. TCRdb re-analysed the 5' RACE reads in MiXCR, keeping a single row per CDR3 protein. The profile shows some 27,000 distinct CDR3 sequences, about 4.6% of them singletons. The sample was whole blood. These receptors originate from an adult who was a healthcare worker with PCR-confirmed SARS-CoV-2 infection or an uninfected control (not recorded which).

This clonotype has ten or more counts. The V and J genes are TRBV20-1 and TRBJ2-2; 10 nucleotides match TRBD2. Germline CDR1 reads DFQATT; CDR2 reads SNEGSKA (reference sequence). J was trimmed by 6 bases and V by 3 bases; bases with no gene match: 7. The CDR3 is made up of 15 amino acids. CDR3 residues: CSASLAGAVPGELFF. Here the CDR3 DNA reads TGCAGTGCTAGCCTAGCGGGAGCAGTTCCCGGGGAGCTGTTTTTT.

This clonotype was detected only a few times. The V and J genes are TRBV20-1 and TRBJ2-5, with D perhaps matching TRBD1 or TRBD2 (5 bases each). V dropped 5 bases and J dropped 3 bases, with 19 bases sitting between them. Per germline, CDR1 DFQATT and CDR2 SNEGSKA (reference sequence). The CDR3 has 15 residues. The CDR3 spells CSASQVGDQKETQYF. The CDR3 region has the DNA TGCAGTGCTTCGCAGGTGGGGGACCAGAAAGAGACCCAGTACTTC.

This clonotype was seen many times. This chain joins TRBV20-1 and TRBJ2-3; D remains ambiguous. There are 11 residues in the CDR3. Germline V lookup: CDR1 DFQATT, CDR2 SNEGSKA (reference sequence). CDR3 loop: CSPLMLGTQYF. The CDR3 DNA sequence: TGCAGCCCTTTAATGCTCGGTACGCAGTATTTT.

There are many counts of this clonotype. The chain couples TRBV7-2 to TRBJ2-3, with unresolved D. The CDR3 loop spans 14 amino acids. Germline V gene data show CDR1 as SGHTA and CDR2 as FQGNSA. Trimming shortened V by 5 bases and J by 2 bases, and 11 bases separated the two germline ends. The chain's CDR3 is CASSPDRSTDTQYF. CDR3 nucleotide sequence: TGTGCCAGCAGCCCCGATCGGTCCACAGATACGCAGTATTTT.

This clonotype was seen many times. The V gene is TRBV20-1, the J gene TRBJ2-1, with D perhaps matching TRBD2 (6 bases). Germline V lookup: CDR1 DFQATT, CDR2 SNEGSKA (reference sequence). Trimming left V 6 bases short and J 10 bases short, with 19 bases between. This CDR3 has 13 amino acids. Written as DNA, the CDR3 is TGCAGTGCAAATAGCGGAGCTAAAGAGGAGCAGTTCTTC. Translating it yields CSANSGAKEEQFF.

This clonotype occurred many times. The chain joins TRBV3-1 to TRBJ2-1; 9 bases are a match to TRBD2. The CDR3 runs 16 residues. CDR1 is LGHDT and CDR2 is YNNKEL in the germline V gene (reference sequence). V lost 4 bases, J lost 7 bases, and 11 bases stayed unmatched. The CDR3 here is CASSPYAGGPGNEQFF. The CDR3 DNA is TGTGCCAGCAGCCCGTACGCGGGGGGGCCAGGGAATGAGCAGTTCTTC.

This clonotype was recorded a few times. The chain links TRBV7-6 to TRBJ2-7, with 10 positions matching TRBD1. V lost 5 bases and J lost 2; bases outside the gene matches: 6. CDR1 SGHVS and CDR2 FNYEAQ come from the germline V gene. The CDR3 loop spans 15 amino acids. CDR3 loop: CASSQEGTGAYEQYF. The CDR3 DNA sequence: TGTGCCAGCAGCCAGGAGGGGACAGGGGCCTACGAGCAGTACTTC.

In this sample, this clonotype turned up a few times. The J gene is TRBJ2-1, the V gene TRBV7-2; 9 bases fit TRBD1. J gave up 3 bases and V 5 bases, and 5 bases lay outside the gene matches. The CDR3 is 15 residues long. Germline V gene lookup returns CDR1 SGHTA and CDR2 FQGNSA. CDR3 protein: CASSPGTGFYNEQFF. DNA of the CDR3: TGTGCCAGCAGCCCGGGGACAGGGTTCTACAATGAGCAGTTCTTC. Supplemented by reference TRBV7-2 and TRBJ2-1, the full variable domain reads GAGVSQSPSNKVTEKGKDVELRCDPISGHTALYWYRQSLGQGLEFLIYFQGNSAPDKSGLPSDRFSAERTGGSVSTLTIQRTQQEDSAVYLCASSPGTGFYNEQFFGPGTRLTVL.

This clonotype was counted a few times. The DNA of the CDR3 is TGTGCCAGCAGTTACGTACTAGCGGGAGGCGATACGCAGTATTTT. The encoded protein is CASSYVLAGGDTQYF. The chain couples TRBV6-5 to TRBJ2-3, with 12 nucleotides matching TRBD2. This CDR3 region has 15 residues. After removal of 2 bases from V and 6 bases from J, the junction contained 3 bases not matched to a gene. Germline V gene sequence: CDR1 MNHEY, CDR2 SVGAGI.

For this clonotype: A much larger clone sits a single nucleotide away, making a read error possible. The gene calls are TRBV28 and TRBJ1-3; D is possibly TRBD1 (5 bases). Germline V gene lookup returns CDR1 MDHEN and CDR2 SYDVKM. Trimming took 6 bases from V and 2 from J, leaving 8 bases between them. The CDR3 consists of 13 residues. CDR3: CASRIGAGNTIYF. CDR3 nucleotide sequence: TGTGCCAGCAGGATAGGGGCTGGAAACACCATATATTTT.

This clonotype was counted only a few times. V usage is TRBV6-1 and J usage is TRBJ2-1; the D gene could be TRBD1 or TRBD2 (5 bases each). This CDR3 comprises 14 residues. Germline CDR1 and CDR2: MNHNS and SASEGT. Trimming took 3 bases from V and 7 from J, leaving 13 bases between them. The CDR3 bases are TGTGCCAGCAGTGACAGGGTAAGAGGGAATGAGCAGTTCTTC. Protein sequence: CASSDRVRGNEQFF.

This sequence joins TRBV20-1 and TRBJ2-1, with 7 bases matching TRBD2. There are 15 residues in the CDR3. Losses at the gene ends were 2 bases for V and 7 bases for J; bases not matched to a gene: 11. Looked up from germline, CDR1 is DFQATT and CDR2 is SNEGSKA (reference sequence). The CDR3 bases are TGCAGTGCTAGACCCTGGGGGGAGGGCCATAATGAGCAGTTCTTC. It encodes CSARPWGEGHNEQFF.